A selection of T cell receptor beta chains follows, all from one sample in a study of blood T cells in healthy people across ages. TCRdb reanalysed the 5' RACE reads using MiXCR and keeps one entry per CDR3 protein. The table records fewer than 1 million distinct CDR3 sequences, 44% of them present only once. Material: blood. The source is a man between 60 and 75 years old in good health. Each CDR3 is given with its conserved first and last residue. A D gene is named only where the DNA matches it firmly. For some rows the clone size is stated as once, few or many, or as a class when expanded; others skip it.

CDR3,DNA,size,J,D,V
CASSLTAPGTAEETQYF,TGTGCCAGCAGCTTAACCGCTCCCGGGACAGCGGAAGAGACCCAGTACTTC,few,TRBJ2-5,TRBD1,TRBV7-3
CATSGFLAGGAFQETQYF,TGTGCCACCAGCGGCTTTCTGGCGGGGGGGGCCTTTCAAGAGACCCAGTACTTC,.,TRBJ2-5,TRBD2,TRBV15
CASSGRTGAYEQYF,TGTGCCAGCAGTGGCCGGACAGGGGCCTACGAGCAGTACTTC,.,TRBJ2-7,TRBD1,TRBV28
CASSDRTGAFSEQYF,TGTGCCAGCAGTGACCGGACAGGCGCGTTCTCGGAGCAGTACTTC,.,TRBJ2-7,TRBD1,TRBV9
CSASPEGYEQYF,TGCAGTGCTAGTCCTGAAGGCTACGAGCAGTACTTC,.,TRBJ2-7,.,TRBV20-1
CASSTQGDGYTF,TGTGCCAGCAGCACCCAGGGGGATGGCTACACCTTC,few,TRBJ1-2,TRBD1,TRBV7-9
CASSFRADQPQHF,TGTGCCAGCAGCTTCCGGGCGGATCAGCCCCAGCATTTT,few,TRBJ1-5,.,TRBV5-5
CASAQGSVDTGELFF,TGCGCCAGCGCACAGGGGTCGGTGGACACCGGGGAGCTGTTTTTT,.,TRBJ2-2,TRBD1,TRBV5-1
CASSPEGGDSTDTQYF,TGTGCCAGCAGCCCGGAGGGGGGCGACAGCACAGATACGCAGTATTTT,many,TRBJ2-3,.,TRBV5-6
CASSPQGAMTYEQYF,TGTGCCAGCTCACCTCAGGGGGCGATGACCTACGAGCAGTACTTC,few,TRBJ2-7,TRBD1,TRBV18
CATSEPRGLGGETQYF,TGTGCCACCAGTGAACCCAGGGGGCTAGGAGGAGAGACCCAGTACTTC,few,TRBJ2-5,TRBD1,TRBV24-1
CASSPSIYIYEQYF,TGTGCCAGCAGTCCCTCAATATACATCTACGAGCAGTACTTC,.,TRBJ2-7,.,TRBV28
CASTREGGFSSYNEQFF,TGTGCCAGCACCCGGGAGGGCGGGTTCAGCTCCTACAATGAGCAGTTCTTC,few,TRBJ2-1,TRBD2,TRBV7-6
CASSFPGDNSPLHF,TGTGCCAGCAGTTTCCCGGGAGATAATTCACCCCTCCACTTT,.,TRBJ1-6,.,TRBV27
CASVGSGMGYEQYF,TGTGCCAGCGTCGGGTCGGGGATGGGCTACGAGCAGTACTTC,.,TRBJ2-7,.,TRBV27
CASSGRGNEQFF,TGTGCCAGCAGCGGGCGGGGGAATGAGCAGTTCTTC,.,TRBJ2-1,TRBD2,TRBV7-4
CSVGFRGLNEQFF,TGCAGCGTTGGATTCCGGGGGTTAAATGAGCAGTTCTTC,.,TRBJ2-1,.,TRBV29-1
CASGDPNQPQHF,TGTGCCAGCGGGGATCCGAATCAGCCCCAGCATTTT,.,TRBJ1-5,.,TRBV19
CSAGDPGTTNTEAFF,TGCAGTGCTGGAGATCCCGGGACTACGAACACTGAAGCTTTCTTT,.,TRBJ1-1,.,TRBV20-1
CSASKTGKDGYTF,TGCAGTGCTAGTAAGACAGGGAAGGATGGCTACACCTTC,once,TRBJ1-2,TRBD1,TRBV20-1
CASSQAKKTQYF,TGTGCCAGCAGCCAAGCGAAGAAGACCCAGTACTTC,.,TRBJ2-5,.,TRBV14
CASSRSRGTSGGFSSYNEQFF,TGTGCCAGCTCCAGGTCAAGAGGGACTAGCGGGGGTTTCAGCTCCTACAATGAGCAGTTCTTC,few,TRBJ2-1,TRBD2,TRBV11-2
CASSLRPQETQYF,TGTGCCAGCAGTTTACGCCCTCAAGAGACCCAGTACTTC,.,TRBJ2-5,.,TRBV27
CASSQDGGLNSYEQYF,TGCGCCAGCAGCCAGGATGGGGGACTCAATTCCTACGAGCAGTACTTC,once,TRBJ2-7,.,TRBV4-1
CSVEGGTILQETQFF,TGCAGCGTTGAAGGCGGGACTATCCTTCAAGAGACCCAGTTCTTC,.,TRBJ2-1,TRBD2,TRBV29-1
CASKHEGGRFYNEQFF,TGTGCCAGCAAGCACGAAGGGGGCCGCTTTTACAATGAGCAGTTCTTC,.,TRBJ2-1,TRBD1,TRBV5-4